The 19 T cell receptor beta chains in this list originate from one sample, sequenced in a study of cytomegalovirus exposure and HLA in healthy donors. The PCR made use of 60 Vbeta and 13 Jbeta primers. Sequencing used immunoSEQ multiplex PCR; TCRdb keeps in-frame clones, though not all of them. The repertoire consists of 160,000 or so clones, with more than 65% occurring once and the leading ten covering 4% to 5%. The sequenced sample was PBMCs. The source is a young man in good health and CMV-seropositive.

The V gene is TRBV29-1, the J gene TRBJ1-1, with 7 positions matching TRBD1. Germline values: CDR1 SQVTM, CDR2 ANQGSEA. V was pared by 7 bases and J by 3 bases, with 5 bases of the junction left unmatched. The CDR3 length is 12 residues. The CDR3 DNA follows: TGCAGCGCTCTGACAGGGTACACTGAAGCTTTCTTT. Protein product: CSALTGYTEAFF.

This rearrangement joins TRBV5-1 to TRBJ2-7; TRBD1 matches 10 bases. Looked up from germline, CDR1 is SGHRS and CDR2 is YFSETQ. With V trimmed by 4 bases and J by 1 base, 2 bases remained unmatched. The CDR3 runs 14 residues. CDR3 protein: CASSRDRGSYEQYV. The CDR3 DNA follows: TGCGCCAGCAGCCGGGACAGGGGATCCTACGAGCAGTACGTC.

This clone was counted only a few times. The chain joins TRBV4-2 to TRBJ1-3; tentative D call: TRBD1 (6 bases). Germline loops: CDR1 LGHNA, CDR2 YNFKEQ. V dropped 0 bases and J dropped 1 base, with 7 bases sitting between them. The CDR3 is 15 residues long. In DNA, the CDR3 is TGTGCCAGCAGCCAAGAGGGGGCGTCTGGAAACACCATATATTTT. This sequence encodes CASSQEGASGNTIYF.

This clone came up a few times. The chain recombines TRBV5-1 with TRBJ2-7, with D maybe TRBD2 (6 bases). Trimming cost V 4 bases and J 1 base, with 12 bases left between them. CDR3 length: 14 residues. The V gene's germline CDR1 is SGHRS and CDR2 YFSETQ. For the CDR3, the DNA is TGCGCCAGCAGCATCGGGGACTCTTCCTACGAGCAGTACGTC. This translates into CASSIGDSSYEQYV.

This chain joins TRBV6-1 and TRBJ1-2, with a tentative D call TRBD1 (6 bases). Germline-derived CDR1 and CDR2 are MNHNS and SASEGT. The V and J ends lost 7 bases and 6 bases respectively, with 18 bases between them. CDR3 length: 14 residues. CDR3 nucleotides: TGTGCCAGCACCCGAATGAACAGGGCCCATGGCTACACCTTC. It is translated as CASTRMNRAHGYTF.

This sequence joins TRBV28 and TRBJ2-5, with TRBD1 identical over 7 bases. CDR1 and CDR2 (germline): MDHEN, SYDVKM. V trimming: 6 bases; J trimming: 5 bases; junction bases outside the gene matches: 15. There are 16 residues in the CDR3. The CDR3 protein is CASSPRQGIDRETQYF. The CDR3 DNA is TGTGCCAGCAGCCCCAGACAGGGTATCGATCGGGAGACCCAGTACTTC. Based on the CDR3 plus reference TRBV28 and TRBJ2-5, the full variable domain is DVKVTQSSRYLVKRTGEKVFLECVQDMDHENMFWYRQDPGLGLRLIYFSYDVKMKEKGDIPEGYSVSREKKERFSLILESASTNQTSMYLCASSPRQGIDRETQYFGPGTRLLVL.

The V call is TRBV9, the J call TRBJ2-1; 9 positions match TRBD2. The CDR3 totals 15 residues. V lost 2 bases, J lost 7 bases, and 7 bases stayed unmatched. Germline V gene lookup returns CDR1 SGDLS and CDR2 YYNGEE. DNA of the CDR3: TGTGCCAGCAGCGTTAGCGGGGGTCGGCGGAATGAGCAGTTCTTC. This sequence encodes CASSVSGGRRNEQFF.

The DNA for the CDR3 is TGCAGCGCCCTCCCGGGAGGGGATACGCAGTATTTT. This encodes CSALPGGDTQYF. This sequence joins TRBV29-1 and TRBJ2-3; 8 nucleotides line up with TRBD2. Germline V gene sequence: CDR1 SQVTM, CDR2 ANQGSEA. The V segment lost 7 bases and the J segment 6 bases; nucleotides outside the gene matches: 6. The CDR3 length is 12 residues.

V and J are TRBV29-1 and TRBJ1-2, with D maybe TRBD1 (5 bases). The V end lost 6 bases, the J end lost 6 bases, and 14 bases lay between the germline ends. The CDR3 runs 12 residues. CDR1 and CDR2 from the germline V gene are SQVTM and ANQGSEA. Written as DNA, the CDR3 is TGCAGCGTGGATGGGGGGAGCCATGGCTACACCTTC. Protein product: CSVDGGSHGYTF.

The chain is built from TRBV11-3 and TRBJ2-2, with D possibly matching TRBD2 (5 bases). V lost 3 bases, J lost 2 bases, and 7 bases lay in between. Germline CDR1 and CDR2: SGHNT and YENEEA. This CDR3 is 14 amino acids long. Here the CDR3 reads CASSFEGNTGELFF. The CDR3 coding sequence is TGTGCCAGCAGCTTTGAGGGAAACACCGGGGAGCTGTTTTTT.

The rearrangement uses TRBV23-1 and TRBJ2-7; 8 positions agree with TRBD1. TRBV23-1 has ORF status, its function being uncertain. The V segment lost 3 bases and the J segment 2 bases; nucleotides outside the gene matches: 24. The CDR3 has 21 residues. CDR3 nucleotides: TGCGCCAGCAGTCATTCTCATCCTCCTAACATGACAGGGGCATTTGCCTACGAGCAGTACGTC. This gives the protein CASSHSHPPNMTGAFAYEQYV.

This sequence joins TRBV5-6 and TRBJ1-1; no reliable D call. Trimming stripped 4 bases from V and 7 bases from J, with 11 bases between. The CDR3 spans 12 residues. The germline CDR1 and CDR2 sequences are SGHDT and YYEEEE. CDR3 loop: CASSPGDFEAFF. For the CDR3, the DNA is TGTGCCAGCAGCCCCGGGGATTTTGAAGCTTTCTTT.

This clone showed up just a few times. The V gene is TRBV2, the J gene TRBJ2-1, with 12 bases identical to TRBD2. J was trimmed by 3 bases and V by 6 bases; bases with no gene match: 6. CDR1 and CDR2 from the germline V gene are SNHLY and FYNNEI. This CDR3 has 16 amino acids. The chain's CDR3 is CASSQRLAGDYNEQFF. The CDR3 region has the DNA TGTGCCAGCAGCCAACGACTAGCGGGAGACTACAATGAGCAGTTCTTC.

The CDR3 sequence is CASTSGGVGEQYV. In nucleotides, the CDR3 is TGTGCCAGCACTAGCGGGGGAGTGGGCGAGCAGTACGTC. The chain recombines TRBV6-1 with TRBJ2-7, with TRBD2 identical over 10 bases. V shed 7 bases, J shed 6 bases, and the junction held 6 bases outside the gene matches. Looked up from germline, CDR1 is MNHNS and CDR2 is SASEGT. This CDR3 spans 13 amino acids.

This clone was counted ten times or more. Other DNA sequences in the same sample also yield this CDR3. The rearrangement joins TRBV6-5 to TRBJ1-5; D perhaps matches TRBD1 (6 bases). The CDR3 length is 14 residues. The germline V gene encodes CDR1 MNHEY and CDR2 SVGAGI. Trimming pared 6 bases from V and 3 bases from J, leaving 12 bases between. The CDR3 bases are TGTGCCAGCAGCTCCGGACAGCACAATCAGCCCCAGCATTTT. Amino acids: CASSSGQHNQPQHF.

This clone was found many times. The chain recombines TRBV5-4 with TRBJ2-3, with D possibly matching TRBD1 (6 bases). Per the germline V gene, CDR1 is SGHNT and CDR2 is YYREEE (reference sequence). This CDR3 spans 16 amino acids. Trimming cost V 3 bases and J 3 bases, with 17 bases left between them. The CDR3 here is CASSSWDTGGTDTQYF. The CDR3 DNA is TGTGCCAGCAGCTCATGGGACACGGGCGGTACAGATACGCAGTATTTT.

This CDR3 is CASSQGGLDQPQHF. The CDR3 region has the DNA TGTGCCAGCAGCCAGGGGGGGTTGGATCAGCCCCAGCATTTT. V usage is TRBV4-2 and J usage is TRBJ1-5, with D possibly being TRBD1 (5 bases). The CDR3 runs to 14 residues. Between the trimmed V and J ends, which lost 3 bases and 5 bases, there was a span of 11 bases. Germline V gene lookup returns CDR1 LGHNA and CDR2 YNFKEQ.

CDR3 DNA: TGTGCCAGCAGTGTTCGGGACAGGCGGGAGCAGTACGTC. It translates to CASSVRDRREQYV. The chain links TRBV6-1 to TRBJ2-7; 8 bases align to TRBD1. Germline V gene lookup returns CDR1 MNHNS and CDR2 SASEGT. The V gene end was trimmed by 4 bases and the J gene end by 7 bases; junction bases not matched to a gene: 6. The CDR3 consists of 13 residues.

The table lists this clone with a few counts. V gene TRBV18 combines with J gene TRBJ1-5, with a weak D call TRBD1 (6 bases). From germline, CDR1 is KGHSH and CDR2 LQKENI. V lost 4 bases to trimming and J lost 2 bases, with 15 bases between them. The CDR3 contains 16 residues. CDR3 amino acids: CASSLGRGYGNQPQHF. DNA of the CDR3: TGTGCCAGCTCACTCGGAAGGGGGTACGGCAATCAGCCCCAGCATTTT.